This passage covers 22 T cell receptor beta chains from one sample sequenced in a study of T cell responses to AZD1222 COVID-19 vaccine. Some clones are missing from TCRdb's copy, which holds only in-frame ones; the method was immunoSEQ multiplex PCR. This table has 99,000 or so clones, approximately 88% appearing once. Sequences were derived from peripheral blood, sampled on day 0 of AZD1222 vaccination. These receptor sequences come from an adult in good health.

The chain combines TRBV9 with TRBJ1-4; D is unclear. Germline assignment: CDR1 SGDLS and CDR2 YYNGEE. With 0 bases removed from V and 12 bases from J, the gap between germline ends came to 15 bases. This CDR3 has 14 residues. The CDR3: CASSVEGRSGELFF. CDR3 nucleotides: TGTGCCAGCAGCGTAGAGGGCAGATCCGGAGAACTGTTTTTT. Full variable domain (missing parts from reference TRBV9 and TRBJ1-4): DSGVTQTPKHLITATGQRVTLRCSPRSGDLSVYWYQQSLDQGLQFLIQYYNGEERAKGNILERFSAQQFPDLHSELNLSSLELGDSALYFCASSVEGRSGELFFGSGTQLSVL.

V and J are TRBV6-5 and TRBJ2-4, with 7 bases that match TRBD1. J lost 7 bases, V lost 5 bases, and 8 bases had no gene match. Germline V lookup: CDR1 MNHEY, CDR2 SVGAGI. CDR3 size: 14 residues. The DNA of the CDR3 is TGTGCCAGCAGTACTAGGGGGCGCGGGAACATTCAGTACTTC. It encodes CASSTRGRGNIQYF.

This clone was recorded only once. V is TRBV4-3 and J is TRBJ1-1; D gene unclear. This CDR3 is 14 amino acids long. V shed 0 bases and J shed 3 bases, with 8 bases lying between them. Germline CDR1 is LGHNA and CDR2 is YSLEER. The CDR3 here is CASSQEVLDTEAFF. DNA of the CDR3: TGCGCCAGCAGCCAAGAGGTGTTGGACACTGAAGCTTTCTTT.

The CDR3 coding sequence is TGTGCCAGCAGCCCAGAGGGCACGATTGCGTACGAGCAGTACTTC. As protein: CASSPEGTIAYEQYF. J is TRBJ2-7 and V is TRBV7-6; the D gene is possibly TRBD2 (5 bases). The V end was cut by 5 bases, the J end by 4 bases, with 18 bases between. The CDR3 runs 15 residues. From germline, CDR1 is SGHVS and CDR2 FNYEAQ.

CDR3 sequence reads: CASSPLGRAFIWPEQYF. CDR3 in DNA: TGTGCCAGCTCACCATTAGGTAGGGCGTTCATCTGGCCCGAGCAGTACTTC. The chain has TRBV18 and TRBJ2-7; no clear D gene. This CDR3 has 17 amino acids. The V gene lost 2 bases and the J gene lost 6 bases, with 23 bases spanning the gap. CDR1 and CDR2 from the germline V gene are KGHSH and LQKENI.

This clone showed up just once. The chain employs TRBV9 and TRBJ2-2; weak D call: TRBD1 (5 bases). Per germline, CDR1 SGDLS and CDR2 YYNGEE. CDR3 length: 13 amino acids. The V end was cut by 0 bases, the J end by 5 bases, with 5 bases between. In nucleotides, the CDR3 is TGTGCCAGCAGCGTAGCAGGGACCGGGGAGCTGTTTTTT. Amino acid sequence: CASSVAGTGELFF.

CDR3 region: CSVDSRPFSGITGVNEQFF. The CDR3 region has the DNA TGCAGCGTTGATAGCCGTCCCTTTAGCGGGATAACGGGGGTGAATGAGCAGTTCTTC. The J gene is TRBJ2-1, the V gene TRBV29-1, with 8 bases identical to TRBD2. V dropped 3 bases and J dropped 7; count of bases not matched to a gene: 23. This CDR3 contains 19 residues. CDR1 and CDR2 from the germline V gene are SQVTM and ANQGSEA.

The J gene is TRBJ2-5, the V gene TRBV28; perhaps TRBD1 as D (6 bases). Per germline, CDR1 MDHEN and CDR2 SYDVKM. This CDR3 spans 18 amino acids. The V gene lost 3 bases and the J gene lost 4 bases, with 24 bases spanning the gap. CDR3 DNA: TGTGCCAGCAGTTTTTCAGGAGTCTTGGTAGGGGGACCAGAGACCCAGTACTTC. The encoded protein is CASSFSGVLVGGPETQYF.

This chain connects TRBV7-9 to TRBJ2-7; D is ambiguous. The CDR3 extends over 16 amino acids. Germline assignment: CDR1 SEHNR and CDR2 FQNEAQ (reference sequence). V gave up 5 bases and J gave up 6 bases, with 23 bases separating them. The CDR3 DNA reads TGTGCCAGCAGCCAGACGATGCGGAAAGGCCCGGGCGAGCAGTACTTC. Encoded protein: CASSQTMRKGPGEQYF.

J is TRBJ1-1 and V is TRBV7-2; TRBD1 agrees at 8 bases. The germline CDR1 and CDR2 sequences are SGHTA and FQGNSA. CDR3 length: 14 amino acids. The V and J ends lost 5 bases and 5 bases, in that order; junction bases with no gene match: 7. CDR3 amino acids: CASSTQGGWTEAFF. CDR3 DNA sequence: TGTGCCAGCAGCACACAGGGGGGATGGACTGAAGCTTTCTTT. Full variable domain (outside the CDR3, taken from reference TRBV7-2 and TRBJ1-1): GAGVSQSPSNKVTEKGKDVELRCDPISGHTALYWYRQSLGQGLEFLIYFQGNSAPDKSGLPSDRFSAERTGGSVSTLTIQRTQQEDSAVYLCASSTQGGWTEAFFGQGTRLTVV.

The chain has TRBV19 and TRBJ2-7; possible D gene TRBD2, 5 bases. CDR3 length: 14 residues. Germline V gives CDR1 LNHDA, CDR2 SQIVND (reference sequence). V lost 6 bases and J 1 base, leaving 13 bases between the germline ends. DNA for the CDR3: TGTGCCAGTAGCCCGAGGACTGGATCCTACGAGCAGTACTTC. Its translation: CASSPRTGSYEQYF.

J is TRBJ2-3 and V is TRBV18; possibly TRBD1 for D (5 bases). The CDR3 length is 15 residues. V was pared by 6 bases and J by 6 bases, with 19 bases between. CDR1 and CDR2 from the germline V gene are KGHSH and LQKENI. CDR3 DNA: TGTGCCAGCTCCCCTGCCCCCTTGGGGCGGGATACGCAGTATTTT. As protein: CASSPAPLGRDTQYF.

The rearrangement uses TRBV28 and TRBJ1-2; D may be TRBD1 (6 bases). This CDR3 is 15 amino acids long. The germline gives CDR1 MDHEN, CDR2 SYDVKM. Trimming took 6 bases from V and 2 from J, leaving 16 bases between them. CDR3 nucleotide sequence: TGTGCCAGCAGCAATACAGGGTTTCCAAACTATGGCTACACCTTC. Residues: CASSNTGFPNYGYTF.

V and J are TRBV6-4 and TRBJ2-4, with D unresolved. V shed 3 bases and J shed 5 bases, with 8 bases lying between them. The germline CDR1 and CDR2 sequences are MRHNA and SNTAGT. The CDR3 totals 13 residues. CDR3 nucleotide sequence: TGTGCCAGCAGTGAAAGGTCGGAAAACATTCAGTACTTC. Its translation: CASSERSENIQYF.

This clone was observed a few times. The junction shows a germline mismatch at one end, possibly a read error. The rearrangement joins TRBV6-5 to TRBJ2-7; TRBD1 matches at 9 bases. The CDR3 spans 15 residues. Germline V lookup: CDR1 MNHEY, CDR2 SVGAGI. The chain's CDR3 is CASSYSGTGSYGQYF. DNA for the CDR3: TGTGCCAGCAGTTACTCCGGGACAGGGTCCTACGGGCAGTACTTC.

The chain has TRBV18 and TRBJ2-7; possibly TRBD2 for D (6 bases). The CDR3 runs 14 residues. The germline V gene encodes CDR1 KGHSH and CDR2 LQKENI. The V gene lost 3 bases and the J gene lost 8 bases, with 17 bases spanning the gap. The DNA for the CDR3 is TGTGCCAGCTCACCGGGGACTCTGCTTACGCAGCAGTACTTC. It translates to CASSPGTLLTQQYF.

This clone was seen a single time. The rearrangement joins TRBV6-5 to TRBJ2-5; D might be TRBD2 (6 bases). With 7 bases removed from V and 3 bases from J, the gap between germline ends came to 18 bases. Per germline, CDR1 MNHEY and CDR2 SVGAGI. CDR3 length: 15 amino acids. The CDR3 coding sequence is TGTGCCAGCATCAATTCGGGACTGGACAAAGAGACCCAGTACTTC. Translating gives CASINSGLDKETQYF.

The V call is TRBV4-3, the J call TRBJ2-7; 9 bases are a match to TRBD1. CDR1 and CDR2 from the germline V gene are LGHNA and YSLEER. The ends lost 0 bases at V and 4 bases at J; junction bases unmatched: 4. The CDR3 contains 15 residues. Here the CDR3 DNA reads TGCGCCAGCAGCCAAGAAGGGACAGGGTGGTACGAGCAGTACTTC. This gives the protein CASSQEGTGWYEQYF.

V is TRBV5-8 and J is TRBJ1-5; weak D call: TRBD1 (6 bases). The CDR3 consists of 14 residues. Trimming took off 0 bases at V and 9 bases at J, with 13 bases between the two ends. Germline CDR1 is SGHTS and CDR2 is YDEGEE. The CDR3 nucleotides are TGTGCCAGCAGCTTGGGCCGTCGCAGGGGGCCCCAGCATTTT. It yields the protein CASSLGRRRGPQHF.

The rearrangement links TRBV6-1 to TRBJ2-3; D is possibly TRBD1 (5 bases). There are 17 residues in the CDR3. Trimming took 3 bases from V and 1 from J, leaving 17 bases between them. Germline values: CDR1 MNHNS, CDR2 SASEGT. CDR3 loop: CASSEAGLWRGTDTQYF. CDR3 coding DNA: TGTGCCAGCAGTGAGGCAGGGTTGTGGAGAGGCACAGATACGCAGTATTTT.

The gene calls are TRBV3-1 (or the pseudogene TRBV3-2) and TRBJ2-3; 7 positions agree with TRBD2. Trimming cost V 1 base and J 6 bases; bases outside gene matches: 13. The CDR3 totals 17 residues. The germline V gene encodes CDR1 LGHDT and CDR2 YNNKEL (reference sequence). CDR3 protein: CASSQARKRDPFDTQYF. The CDR3 DNA sequence: TGTGCCAGCAGCCAAGCTCGGAAGCGGGATCCCTTTGATACGCAGTATTTT.

The chain carries TRBV6-6 and TRBJ2-3; 8 bases line up with TRBD2. With V trimmed by 5 bases and J by 6 bases, 10 bases remained unmatched. The germline V gene encodes CDR1 MNHNY and CDR2 SVGAGI (reference sequence). This CDR3 spans 15 amino acids. Written as DNA, the CDR3 is TGTGCCAGCAGTGGGACTAGTTGGGCAACGGATACGCAGTATTTT. Amino acids: CASSGTSWATDTQYF.